This T cell receptor beta chain came from a study of CD4 T cells in relation to SARS-CoV-2 and coronaviruses (dated by TCRdb to about 2021). With regard to the full study: In the ViraFEST assay, PBMCs were cultured with antigen for roughly 11 days, after which TCR beta CDR3s were sequenced to identify antigen-specific clonal expansions. The Adaptive Biotechnologies TCR-sequencing kit was used for samples from a few pre-COVID donors and for the naive versus memory experiments, whereas the other data were Illumina-based. An HIV-1 Nef peptide pool or a culture without peptide was used as the negative reference condition. At the level of individual TCR clonotypes, the study measured memory CD4+ T cell crossreactivity between SARS-CoV-2 spike protein and common cold coronavirus spike proteins. Shared crossreactive spike epitopes were mapped to their HLA restriction using patient-derived lymphoblastoid cell lines. For other donors in the study, expansion assays were sequenced with a different, Illumina-based TCR-beta assay. Points the paper makes about the study in general: Compared with monoreactive clones, crossreactive clones had significantly weaker SARS-CoV-2-driven expansion, a result consistent with antigenic imprinting. Approximately 60% of donors had memory CD4+ clonotypes that crossrecognized SARS-CoV-2 and at least one common cold coronavirus spike. Small numbers of patients and of tested TCRs limited the study. Because no donor provided both pre-pandemic and post-infection samples, tracing the source of pre-existing responses was limited. Crossreactivity analysis was centred on spike protein, so crossreactivity against other viral proteins was not assessed.

CD4+ T cells from unexposed donors were collected before the COVID-19 pandemic (2011-2018). After roughly 11 days of culture, CD4+ T cells were isolated with the EasySep CD4+ T cell isolation kit. As cell number allowed, CD4+ T cells from unexposed donors were tested for reactivity to SARS-CoV-2 S and N and to four common cold coronavirus spike pools. PBMCs were cultured at under 2.5 million per well in IMDM supplemented with around 5% human AB serum and around 9.2 IU/ml IL-2. Half of the culture medium was replaced with fresh IL-2-containing medium on days 3 and 7. In general, every peptide culture condition was set up in three replicate wells. Leukapheresis product for the unexposed donors was purchased commercially. Ficoll-Paque PLUS gradient centrifugation was used to isolate PBMCs from either whole blood or leukapheresis product. PBMCs were either cryopreserved at -140 degrees C or used fresh in the expansion assay. The QIAamp Micro DNA Kit was used to extract genomic DNA from the CD4+ T cells.

Remarks on this clone: It lacks a known antigen. No much larger clonotype is one base removed from it; base qualities were not supplied.

Taken from cysteine to phenylalanine, the CDR3 has 13 residues. Only CDR3 DNA is held: 39 bases, read in frame from base 1. At the junction V is shortened by 1 base and J by 3 bases, with 3 bases in between. Per the germline V gene, ENHRY is the CDR1 and SYGVKD is the CDR2. The library was prepared using the immunoSEQ multiplex PCR assay. The paper's data handling went like this. During preprocessing, nonproductive sequences were discarded, as were any CDR3s that did not begin with C, did not end with F or W, or were shorter than 7 amino acids. The MANAFEST web app was used to call antigen-specific clonotypes on the basis of expansion compared with the reference and with other culture wells. To be counted as positive, a clone had to show significant expansion compared with the reference culture, at an FDR below 0.05, in 2 of 3 replicate wells. To be called positive, a clone also had to show significant expansion compared with every other tandem well and an odds ratio greater than 5. After three terminal residues were trimmed from each end, CDR3 homology was quantified as pairwise Levenshtein distance using the stringdist R package. Imported from immuneACCESS, the table was reduced by TCRdb to in-frame sequences with V and J called. These copies leave out some clones; in studies compared against another copy, an unresolved V gene accounts for under half, and the cause of the remainder is not known. V, J and clone size are those of that table, while D and trimming were read from the DNA. The sample table lists around 15,000 clones, about 73% of them with a count of one. 18% of the sample is held by the ten biggest clonotypes.

The V and J genes are TRBV10-3 and TRBJ1-4, with the D segment identity uncertain. Sample: CD4+ T cells from PBMCs, cultured in vitro. The receptor was derived from a human donor in good health. The CDR3 corresponds to CAISELANEKLFF. The nucleotides are TGTGCCATCAGTGAGTTAGCTAATGAAAAACTGTTTTTT.